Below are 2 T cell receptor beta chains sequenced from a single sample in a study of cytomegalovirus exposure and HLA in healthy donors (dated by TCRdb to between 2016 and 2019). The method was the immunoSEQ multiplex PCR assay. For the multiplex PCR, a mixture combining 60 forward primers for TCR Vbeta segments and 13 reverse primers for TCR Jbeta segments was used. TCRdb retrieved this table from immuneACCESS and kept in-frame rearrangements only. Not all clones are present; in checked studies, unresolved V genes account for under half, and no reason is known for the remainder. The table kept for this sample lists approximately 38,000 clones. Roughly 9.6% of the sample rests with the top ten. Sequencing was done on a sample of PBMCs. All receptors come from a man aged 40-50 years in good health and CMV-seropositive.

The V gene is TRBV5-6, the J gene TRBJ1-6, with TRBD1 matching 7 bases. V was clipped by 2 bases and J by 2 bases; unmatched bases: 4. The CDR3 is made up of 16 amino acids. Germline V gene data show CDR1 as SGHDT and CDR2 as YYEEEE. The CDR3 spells CASSFRDRAYNSPLHF. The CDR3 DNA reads TGTGCCAGCAGCTTCCGGGACAGAGCCTATAATTCACCCCTCCACTTT.

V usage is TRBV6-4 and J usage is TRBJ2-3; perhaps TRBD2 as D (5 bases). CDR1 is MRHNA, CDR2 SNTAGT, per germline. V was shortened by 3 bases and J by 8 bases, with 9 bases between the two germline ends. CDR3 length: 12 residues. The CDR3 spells CASSEWGATQYF. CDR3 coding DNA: TGTGCCAGCAGTGAGTGGGGAGCTACGCAGTATTTT.